This entry lists 2 T cell receptor beta chains sequenced from one sample in a study of response to subunit inactivated influenza vaccine. TCRdb processed the RT-PCR reads anew with MiXCR; each CDR3 protein has one entry. The sample holds some 520,000 distinct CDR3 sequences; about 15% are singletons and the top ten take less than 4%. The sample was CD4+ T cells sorted from PBMCs, taken less than 25 months after vaccination. These receptors all stem from a man between 50 and 69 years old who received an inactivated influenza vaccine.

The chain carries TRBV12-3 or TRBV12-4 and TRBJ1-1; 7 nucleotides align to TRBD1. Unmatched junction bases numbered 8, after V lost 7 bases and J lost 6 bases. The CDR3 length is 13 residues. In nucleotides, the CDR3 is TGTGCCAGCACTAGAAGGAGGGGGCCTGAAGCTTTCTTT. Its translation is CASTRRRGPEAFF.

The CDR3 reads CASSKLRAPRTDQETQYF. CDR3 nucleotides: TGTGCCAGCAGCAAATTAAGGGCTCCCCGAACAGACCAAGAGACCCAGTACTTC. This chain links TRBV11-1 with TRBJ2-5; D is undetermined. There are 18 residues in the CDR3. From germline, CDR1 is SGHAT and CDR2 FQDESV (reference sequence). Trimming shortened V by 5 bases and J by 0 bases, and 22 bases separated the two germline ends.